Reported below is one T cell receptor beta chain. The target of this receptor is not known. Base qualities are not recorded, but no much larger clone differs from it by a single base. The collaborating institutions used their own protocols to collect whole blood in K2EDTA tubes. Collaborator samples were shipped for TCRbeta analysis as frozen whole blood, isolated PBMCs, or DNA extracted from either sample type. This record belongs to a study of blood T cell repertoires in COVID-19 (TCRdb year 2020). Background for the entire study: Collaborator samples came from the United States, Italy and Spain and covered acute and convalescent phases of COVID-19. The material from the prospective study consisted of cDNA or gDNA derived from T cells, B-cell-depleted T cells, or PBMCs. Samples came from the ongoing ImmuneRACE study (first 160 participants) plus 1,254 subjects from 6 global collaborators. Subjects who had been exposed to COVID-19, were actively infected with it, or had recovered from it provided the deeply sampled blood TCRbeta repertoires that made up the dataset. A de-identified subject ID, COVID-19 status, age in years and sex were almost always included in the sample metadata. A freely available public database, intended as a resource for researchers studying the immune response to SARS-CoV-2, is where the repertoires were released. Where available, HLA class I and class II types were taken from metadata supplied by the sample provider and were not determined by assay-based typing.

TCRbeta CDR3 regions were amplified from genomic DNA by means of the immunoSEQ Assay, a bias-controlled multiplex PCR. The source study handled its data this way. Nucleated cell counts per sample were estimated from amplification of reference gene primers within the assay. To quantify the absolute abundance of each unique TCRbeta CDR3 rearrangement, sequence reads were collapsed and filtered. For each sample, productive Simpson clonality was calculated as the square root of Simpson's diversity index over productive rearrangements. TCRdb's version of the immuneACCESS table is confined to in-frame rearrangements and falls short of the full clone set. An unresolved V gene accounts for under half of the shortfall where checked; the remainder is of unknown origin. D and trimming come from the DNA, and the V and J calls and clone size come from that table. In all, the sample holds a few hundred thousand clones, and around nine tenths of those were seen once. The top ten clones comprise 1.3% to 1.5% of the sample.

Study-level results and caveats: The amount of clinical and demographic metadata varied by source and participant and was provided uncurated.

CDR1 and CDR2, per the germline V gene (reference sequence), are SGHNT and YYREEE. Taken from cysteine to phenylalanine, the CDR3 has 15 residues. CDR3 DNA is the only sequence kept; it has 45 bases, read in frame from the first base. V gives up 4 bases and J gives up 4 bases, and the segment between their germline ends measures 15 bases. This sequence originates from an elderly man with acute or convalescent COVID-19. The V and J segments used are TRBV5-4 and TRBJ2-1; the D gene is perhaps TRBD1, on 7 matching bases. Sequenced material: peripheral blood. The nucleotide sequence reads TGTGCCAGCAGCACGAAGGGGGCGGGGTACAATGAGCAGTTCTTC. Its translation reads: CASSTKGAGYNEQFF.